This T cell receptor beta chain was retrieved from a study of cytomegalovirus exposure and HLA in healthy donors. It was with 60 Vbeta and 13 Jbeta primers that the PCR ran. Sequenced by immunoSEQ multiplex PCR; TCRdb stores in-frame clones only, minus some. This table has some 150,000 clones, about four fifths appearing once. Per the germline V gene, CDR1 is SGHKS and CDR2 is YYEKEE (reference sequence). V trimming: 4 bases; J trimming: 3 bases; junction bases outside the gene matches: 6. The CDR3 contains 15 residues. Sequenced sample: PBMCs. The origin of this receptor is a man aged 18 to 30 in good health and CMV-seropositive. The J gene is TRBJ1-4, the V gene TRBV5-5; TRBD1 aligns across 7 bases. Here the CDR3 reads CASSQRTGANEKLFF. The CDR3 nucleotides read TGTGCCAGCAGCCAAAGGACAGGAGCTAATGAAAAACTGTTTTTT.